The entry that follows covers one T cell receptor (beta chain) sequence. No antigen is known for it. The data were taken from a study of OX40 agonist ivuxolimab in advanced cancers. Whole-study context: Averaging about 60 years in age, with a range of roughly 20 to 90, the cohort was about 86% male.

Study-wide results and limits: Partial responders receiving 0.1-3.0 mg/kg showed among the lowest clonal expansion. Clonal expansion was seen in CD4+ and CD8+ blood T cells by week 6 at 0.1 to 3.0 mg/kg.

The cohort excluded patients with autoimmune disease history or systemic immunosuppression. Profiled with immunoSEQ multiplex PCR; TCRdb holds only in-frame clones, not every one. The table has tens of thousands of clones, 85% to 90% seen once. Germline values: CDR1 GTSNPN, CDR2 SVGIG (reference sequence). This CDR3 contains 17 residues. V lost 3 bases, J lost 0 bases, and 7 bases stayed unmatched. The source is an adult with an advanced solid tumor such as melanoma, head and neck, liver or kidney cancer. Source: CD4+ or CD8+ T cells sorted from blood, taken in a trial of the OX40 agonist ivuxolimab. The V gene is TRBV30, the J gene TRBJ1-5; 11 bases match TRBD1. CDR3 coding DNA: TGTGCCTGGAGGCGGGGGGACAGGGGGGTTAGCAATCAGCCCCAGCATTTT. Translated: CAWRRGDRGVSNQPQHF.